These 6 T cell receptor beta chains were all obtained from the same sample, sequenced in a study of cytomegalovirus exposure and HLA in healthy donors. 13 Jbeta primers and 60 Vbeta primers were used for the PCR. Sequenced by immunoSEQ multiplex PCR; TCRdb stores in-frame clones only, minus some. Reported are roughly 120,000 clones; the ten largest clones contain 2% to 2.5%. The sequencing sample was made of PBMCs. Source of these receptors: a man in his forties in good health and CMV-seronegative.

V usage is TRBV12-5 and J usage is TRBJ2-5; D uncertain. CDR1 is LGHNT, CDR2 FRNRAP, per germline. The CDR3 covers 15 residues. Trimming removed 8 bases from V and 4 bases from J, with 20 bases in between. The CDR3 DNA sequence: TGTGCTAGTTTTCCGGTGCGATGTTCCCGAGAGACCCAGTACTTC. Its protein product is CASFPVRCSRETQYF.

The chain combines TRBV28 with TRBJ1-1, with D unresolved. Trimming shortened V by 1 base and J by 0 bases, and 15 bases separated the two germline ends. This CDR3 is built from 17 residues. Germline V gives CDR1 MDHEN, CDR2 SYDVKM. CDR3 sequence (DNA): TGTGCCAGCAGTTTATACGCCAGATTCAGTTTGAACACTGAAGCTTTCTTT. Encoded protein: CASSLYARFSLNTEAFF. The whole variable domain, filled in from reference TRBV28 and TRBJ1-1, reads DVKVTQSSRYLVKRTGEKVFLECVQDMDHENMFWYRQDPGLGLRLIYFSYDVKMKEKGDIPEGYSVSREKKERFSLILESASTNQTSMYLCASSLYARFSLNTEAFFGQGTRLTVV.

The chain employs TRBV11-2 and TRBJ2-7, with TRBD2 matching over 8 bases. Germline V lookup: CDR1 SGHAT, CDR2 FQNNGV. The CDR3 length is 13 residues. The V gene end was trimmed by 6 bases and the J gene end by 2 bases; junction bases not matched to a gene: 3. DNA of the CDR3: TGTGCCAGCAGAACTAGCGGCGCCTACGAGCAGTACTTC. Translating gives CASRTSGAYEQYF.

The V and J genes are TRBV6-6 and TRBJ1-4, with D maybe TRBD1 (6 bases). CDR1 is MNHNY and CDR2 is SVGAGI in the germline V gene (reference sequence). The V end was cut by 2 bases, the J end by 6 bases, with 13 bases between. This CDR3 has 15 residues. The CDR3 DNA follows: TGTGCCAGCAGTTACCTCAGGGGTTGGGATGAAAAACTGTTTTTT. This encodes CASSYLRGWDEKLFF.

This chain connects TRBV5-4 to TRBJ2-1; TRBD1 matches at 7 bases. Germline V gene sequence: CDR1 SGHNT, CDR2 YYREEE (reference sequence). J lost 0 bases, V lost 0 bases, and 3 bases had no gene match. CDR3 length: 16 amino acids. The CDR3 DNA reads as TGTGCCAGCAGCTTGGAAGGGGGCAGCTCCTACAATGAGCAGTTCTTC. It is translated as CASSLEGGSSYNEQFF.

The rearrangement uses TRBV19 and TRBJ2-2, with D perhaps TRBD1 (5 bases). The germline V gene has CDR1 LNHDA and CDR2 SQIVND (reference sequence). The CDR3 length is 15 residues. Trimming stripped 4 bases from V and 2 bases from J, with 11 bases between. CDR3 in amino acids: CASSTQGANTGELFF. The DNA of the CDR3 is TGTGCCAGTAGTACGCAGGGCGCTAACACCGGGGAGCTGTTTTTT.